Listed here are 9 T cell receptor beta chains from one sample, sequenced in a study of shared clonotypes between healthy human individuals (TCRdb year 2020). Library construction relied on the immunoSEQ multiplex PCR assay. This is the immuneACCESS table as TCRdb keeps it, with only in-frame sequences that have V and J called. A part of the clones is gone; compared with another copy, unresolved V genes explain less than half, and the rest is unexplained. Across this sample there are 490,000 or so clones, with roughly 78% seen only once. The ten largest clones add up to 12% of the sample. The source material was PBMCs. The receptors stem from a woman aged 40 to 49 in good health. Some clones in this sample may be carry-over from other donors' samples.

The rearrangement joins TRBV19 to TRBJ2-3; 8 nucleotides line up with TRBD2. The J segment lost 3 bases and the V segment lost 5 bases, leaving 7 bases of the junction unmatched. From germline, CDR1 is LNHDA and CDR2 SQIVND (reference sequence). The CDR3 extends over 15 amino acids. Here the CDR3 DNA reads TGTGCCAGTAGTGCGGGACTAGATTCGACAGATACGCAGTATTTT. It is translated as CASSAGLDSTDTQYF.

This CDR3 reads CASSLGGGLPGELFF. The CDR3 DNA is TGTGCCAGCAGCCTCGGGGGGGGGCTACCCGGGGAGCTGTTTTTT. This chain links TRBV5-4 with TRBJ2-2; TRBD2 aligns across 8 bases. Germline V gene lookup returns CDR1 SGHNT and CDR2 YYREEE (reference sequence). There are 15 residues in the CDR3. V shed 4 bases, J shed 6 bases, and the junction held 8 bases outside the gene matches.

The chain links TRBV5-1 to TRBJ2-3, with D tentatively TRBD1 or TRBD2 (5 bases each). The CDR3 has 11 residues. Germline assignment: CDR1 SGHRS and CDR2 YFSETQ. V lost 4 bases to trimming and J lost 13 bases, with 13 bases between them. CDR3 nucleotide sequence: TGCGCCAGCAGCGGGACCGGGCGGGAGTATTTT. Translating it yields CASSGTGREYF.

The rearrangement uses TRBV7-8 and TRBJ2-1, with D possibly TRBD2 on 5 matching bases. V lost 1 base and J lost 8, with 12 bases in between. The CDR3 runs to 14 residues. The germline V gene has CDR1 SGHVS and CDR2 FQNEAQ. CDR3: CASSLGRVVDEQFF. The CDR3 DNA sequence: TGTGCCAGCAGCTTAGGGCGGGTTGTAGATGAGCAGTTCTTC.

The chain carries TRBV7-9 and TRBJ1-3; weak D call: TRBD1 (6 bases). This CDR3 region has 15 residues. Germline V gives CDR1 SEHNR, CDR2 FQNEAQ (reference sequence). V was cut by 5 bases and J by 0 bases, with 11 bases left in between. The CDR3 loop reads CASSADSISGNTIYF. CDR3 nucleotides: TGTGCCAGCAGCGCGGACAGCATCTCTGGAAACACCATATATTTT.

The genes are TRBV29-1 and TRBJ2-1; 9 nucleotides agree with TRBD1. Looked up from germline, CDR1 is SQVTM and CDR2 is ANQGSEA. J gave up 2 bases and V 3 bases, and 2 bases lay outside the gene matches. The CDR3 spans 14 residues. The CDR3 DNA is TGCAGCGTTGAGAGACAGGGGGCCTACAATGAGCAGTTCTTC. Residues: CSVERQGAYNEQFF.

A note on this clone: This is likely an artifact of a read error, given a far larger clone one base away. The chain has TRBV30 and TRBJ1-2; D remains ambiguous. Trimming left V 2 bases short and J 7 bases short, with 14 bases between. The CDR3 totals 13 residues. The germline V gene encodes CDR1 GTSNPN and CDR2 SVGIG (reference sequence). The CDR3 DNA sequence: TGTGCCTGGAGTATTACCGCAACACTTGGCTACACCTTC. It specifies CAWSITATLGYTF.

This clone was recorded at least ten times. This chain joins TRBV28 and TRBJ2-7, with D uncertain. V dropped 7 bases and J dropped 2 bases, with 15 bases sitting between them. The germline gives CDR1 MDHEN, CDR2 SYDVKM. CDR3 size: 14 residues. As DNA, the CDR3 is TGTGCCAGCACCTCCGGCAGATCGGCCTACGAGCAGTACTTC. Translation: CASTSGRSAYEQYF.

The chain combines TRBV28 with TRBJ2-7; 7 positions match TRBD2. The V segment lost 2 bases and the J segment 5 bases; nucleotides outside the gene matches: 9. Germline V gene sequence: CDR1 MDHEN, CDR2 SYDVKM. The CDR3 is made up of 15 amino acids. The CDR3 nucleotides are TGTGCCAGCAGTTTAGGCGGGAGAGGCCCGAACGAGCAGTACTTC. Translating it yields CASSLGGRGPNEQYF.